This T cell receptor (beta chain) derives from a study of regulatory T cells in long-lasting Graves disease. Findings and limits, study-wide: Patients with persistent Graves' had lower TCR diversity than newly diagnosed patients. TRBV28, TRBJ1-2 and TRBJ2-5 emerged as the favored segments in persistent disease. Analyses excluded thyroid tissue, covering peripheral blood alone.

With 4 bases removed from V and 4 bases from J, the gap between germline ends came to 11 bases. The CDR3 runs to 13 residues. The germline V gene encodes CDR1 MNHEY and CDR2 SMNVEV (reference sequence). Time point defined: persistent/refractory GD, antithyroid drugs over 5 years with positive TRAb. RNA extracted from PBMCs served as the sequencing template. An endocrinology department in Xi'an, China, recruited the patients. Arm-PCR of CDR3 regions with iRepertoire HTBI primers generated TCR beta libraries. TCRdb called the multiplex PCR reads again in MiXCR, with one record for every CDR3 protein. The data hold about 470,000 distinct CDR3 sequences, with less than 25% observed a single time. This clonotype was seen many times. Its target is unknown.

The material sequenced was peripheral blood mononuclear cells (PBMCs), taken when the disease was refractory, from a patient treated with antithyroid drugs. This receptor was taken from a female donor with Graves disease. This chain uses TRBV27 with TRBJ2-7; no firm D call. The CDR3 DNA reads TGTGCCAGCAGTTCACAGAGAGAGTACGAGCAGTACTTC. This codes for CASSSQREYEQYF.